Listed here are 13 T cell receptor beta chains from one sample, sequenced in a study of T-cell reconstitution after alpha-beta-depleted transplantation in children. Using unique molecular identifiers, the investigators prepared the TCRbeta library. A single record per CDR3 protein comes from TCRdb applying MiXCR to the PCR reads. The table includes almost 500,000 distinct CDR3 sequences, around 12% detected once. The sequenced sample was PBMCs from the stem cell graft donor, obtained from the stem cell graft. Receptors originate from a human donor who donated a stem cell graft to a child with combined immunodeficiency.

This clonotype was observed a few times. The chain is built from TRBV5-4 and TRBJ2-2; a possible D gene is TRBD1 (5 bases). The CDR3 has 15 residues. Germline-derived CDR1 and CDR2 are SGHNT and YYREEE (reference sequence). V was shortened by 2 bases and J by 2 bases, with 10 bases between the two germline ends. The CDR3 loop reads CASSFAGQNTGELFF. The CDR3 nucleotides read TGTGCCAGCAGCTTCGCAGGACAAAACACCGGGGAGCTGTTTTTT.

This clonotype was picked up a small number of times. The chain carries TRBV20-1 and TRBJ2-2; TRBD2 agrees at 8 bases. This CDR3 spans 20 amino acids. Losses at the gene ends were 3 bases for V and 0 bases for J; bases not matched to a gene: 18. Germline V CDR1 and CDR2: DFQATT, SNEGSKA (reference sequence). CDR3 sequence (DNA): TGCAGTGCTAGCCCCTACCGAGTAGCGGGAAACCCCGCGAACACCGGGGAGCTGTTTTTT. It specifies CSASPYRVAGNPANTGELFF.

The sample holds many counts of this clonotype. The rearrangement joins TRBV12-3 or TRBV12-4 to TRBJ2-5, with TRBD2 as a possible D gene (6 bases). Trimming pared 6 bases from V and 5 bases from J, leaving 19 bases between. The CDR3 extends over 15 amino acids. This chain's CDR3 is CASRGWVAATETQYF. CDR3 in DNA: TGTGCCAGCAGGGGGTGGGTAGCGGCTACGGAGACCCAGTACTTC.

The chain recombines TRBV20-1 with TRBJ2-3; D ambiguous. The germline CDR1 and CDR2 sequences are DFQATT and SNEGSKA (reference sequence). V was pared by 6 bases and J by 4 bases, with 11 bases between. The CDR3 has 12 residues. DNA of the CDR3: TGCAGTGCACCTCAACGGGCAGATACGCAGTATTTT. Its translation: CSAPQRADTQYF.

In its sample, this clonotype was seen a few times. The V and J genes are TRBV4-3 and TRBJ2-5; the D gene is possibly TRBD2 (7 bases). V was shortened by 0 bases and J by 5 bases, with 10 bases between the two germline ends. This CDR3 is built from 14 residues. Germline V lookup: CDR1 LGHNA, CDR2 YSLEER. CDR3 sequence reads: CASSQDGGLETQYF. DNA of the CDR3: TGCGCCAGCAGCCAAGACGGGGGGCTCGAGACCCAGTACTTC.

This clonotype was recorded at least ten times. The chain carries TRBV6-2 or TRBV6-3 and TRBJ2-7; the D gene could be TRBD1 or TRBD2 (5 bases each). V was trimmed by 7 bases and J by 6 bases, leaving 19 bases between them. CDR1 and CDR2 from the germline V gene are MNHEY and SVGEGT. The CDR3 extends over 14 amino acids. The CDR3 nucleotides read TGTGCCAGCACCCTAGAGGGGACCCCCTTCGAGCAGTACTTC. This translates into CASTLEGTPFEQYF.

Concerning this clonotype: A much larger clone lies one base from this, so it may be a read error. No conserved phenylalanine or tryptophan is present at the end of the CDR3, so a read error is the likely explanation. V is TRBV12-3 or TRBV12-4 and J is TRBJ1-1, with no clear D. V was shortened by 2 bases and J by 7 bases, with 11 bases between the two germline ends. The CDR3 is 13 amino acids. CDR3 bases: TGTGCCAGCAGTTTACGGACCCAAGATGAAGCTTTCTAT. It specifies CASSLRTQDEAFY.

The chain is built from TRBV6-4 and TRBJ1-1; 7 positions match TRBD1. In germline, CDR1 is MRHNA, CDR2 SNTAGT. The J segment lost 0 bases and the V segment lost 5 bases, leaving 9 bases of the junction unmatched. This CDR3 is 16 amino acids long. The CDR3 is CASSLKGAGVNTEAFF. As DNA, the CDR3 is TGTGCCAGCAGTCTCAAGGGGGCGGGGGTGAACACTGAAGCTTTCTTT.

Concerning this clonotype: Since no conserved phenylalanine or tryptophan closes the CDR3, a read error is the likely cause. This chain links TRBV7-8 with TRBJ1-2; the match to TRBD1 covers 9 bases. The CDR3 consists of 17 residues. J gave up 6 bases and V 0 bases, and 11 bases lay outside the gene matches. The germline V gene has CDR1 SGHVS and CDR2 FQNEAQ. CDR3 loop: CASSLALTGGIVNGYTS. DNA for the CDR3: TGTGCCAGCAGCTTAGCCCTCACAGGGGGCATCGTTAATGGCTACACCTCC.

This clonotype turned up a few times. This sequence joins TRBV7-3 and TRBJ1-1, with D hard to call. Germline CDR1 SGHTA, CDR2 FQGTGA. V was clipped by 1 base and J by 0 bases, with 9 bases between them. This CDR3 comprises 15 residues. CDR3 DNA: TGTGCCAGCAGCTTAATGGCAGTTATGAACACTGAAGCTTTCTTT. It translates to CASSLMAVMNTEAFF.

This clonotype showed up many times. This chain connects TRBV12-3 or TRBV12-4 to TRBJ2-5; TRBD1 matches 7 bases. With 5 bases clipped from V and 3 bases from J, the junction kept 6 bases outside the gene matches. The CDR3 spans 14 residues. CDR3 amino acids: CASSQLGTEETQYF. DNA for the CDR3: TGTGCCAGCAGTCAACTCGGGACAGAAGAGACCCAGTACTTC.

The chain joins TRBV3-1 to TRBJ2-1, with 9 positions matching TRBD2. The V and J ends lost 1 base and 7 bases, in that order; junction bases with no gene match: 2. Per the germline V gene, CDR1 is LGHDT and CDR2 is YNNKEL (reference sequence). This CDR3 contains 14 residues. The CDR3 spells CASSQAGLANEQFF. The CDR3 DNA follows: TGTGCCAGCAGCCAAGCGGGACTAGCAAATGAGCAGTTCTTC.

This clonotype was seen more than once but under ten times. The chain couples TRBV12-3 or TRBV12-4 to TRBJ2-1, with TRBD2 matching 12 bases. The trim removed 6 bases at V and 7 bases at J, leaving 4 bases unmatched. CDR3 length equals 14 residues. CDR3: CASSGLAGWNEQFF. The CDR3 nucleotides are TGTGCCAGCAGCGGACTAGCGGGATGGAATGAGCAGTTCTTC.